This T cell receptor beta chain was captured by sequencing in a study of type 1 regulatory T cells. V lost 5 bases to trimming and J lost 3 bases; unmatched junction nucleotides: 5. The CDR3 has 14 residues. TCRdb itself ran the reads through MiXCR, one entry per CDR3 protein. The sample contains 60,000 to 70,000 distinct CDR3 sequences, around 49% of which appear only once. In the case of this clonotype: Its antigen is as yet unknown.

This clonotype was obtained from a human donor in good health. Sequencing was done on a sample of cultured non-Tr1 T cells, either the whole culture or a sorted T cell fraction (not recorded which). This sequence joins TRBV12-3 or TRBV12-4 and TRBJ2-5; 8 positions match TRBD2. In nucleotides, the CDR3 is TGTGCCAGCAGTGCCCAGCGGGGGAAAGAGACCCAGTACTTC. This codes for CASSAQRGKETQYF.